The rows below give T cell receptor beta chains drawn from one sample of a study of cytomegalovirus exposure and HLA in healthy donors. TCRdb keeps only in-frame clones here, not all; method: immunoSEQ multiplex PCR. The table includes 120,000 or so clones, 60% to 80% detected once. Sequencing used PBMCs. These receptors were obtained from a man aged 45-65 years in good health and CMV-seropositive. Both conserved end residues are part of each CDR3. D genes are given only for firm matches. Clone size is given for some rows only: seen once, a few or many times, or a class if the clone is expanded.

>TRBJ2-5|TRBV29-1|TRBD2|.
TGCAGCGCCCTAGCGGGGTCAAAGACCCAGTACTTC
CSALAGSKTQYF
>TRBJ1-1|TRBV5-1|.|.
TGCGCCAGCTCGGACAGAATGAACACTGAAGCTTTCTTT
CASSDRMNTEAFF
>TRBJ2-7|TRBV4-1|TRBD2|.
TGCGCCAGCAGCCAAGATCCGAGCGGGAGAAAGGCGTACGAGCAGTACTTC
CASSQDPSGRKAYEQYF
>TRBJ1-2|TRBV2|TRBD1|.
TGTGCCAGCAGTACCCCCCCAGGACAGGCCCGATTTGGGGGCTACACCTTC
CASSTPPGQARFGGYTF
>TRBJ2-5|TRBV29-1|.|once
TGCAGCGTTGAAGATTGGCCCGGGCGGGACGGTGAGACCCAGTACTTC
CSVEDWPGRDGETQYF
>TRBJ2-7|TRBV11-3|TRBD1|.
TGTGCCAGCAGCTTCCCCGGGACAGGTGGAGGCTCCTACGAGCAGTACTTC
CASSFPGTGGGSYEQYF
>TRBJ1-5|TRBV6-1|TRBD1|.
TGTGCCAGCAGCTTTAGACAGGGGCGGCATCAGCCCCAGCATTTT
CASSFRQGRHQPQHF
>TRBJ2-1|TRBV6-9|TRBD2|.
TGTGCCAGCACCCACCTTAGCGGGAGCGGCAAAGAGCAGTTCTTC
CASTHLSGSGKEQFF
>TRBJ1-2|TRBV5-4|.|.
TGTGCCAGCAGCTTGGGCCTCGAGGGGGTGAGCTATGGCTACACCTTC
CASSLGLEGVSYGYTF
>TRBJ1-1|TRBV19|.|few
TGTGCCAGTAGTGTTACCCGGGGCACTGAAGCTTTCTTT
CASSVTRGTEAFF
>TRBJ2-1|TRBV28|TRBD2|.
TGTGCCACTTTTGGCCCTCAAGCCGGACTAGCGGCATACAATGAGCAGTTCTTC
CATFGPQAGLAAYNEQFF
>TRBJ1-1|TRBV4-1|.|.
TGCGCCAGCAGCCTGCGGACAGCGATGAACACTGAAGCTTTCTTT
CASSLRTAMNTEAFF
>TRBJ1-4|TRBV28|.|.
TGTGCCAGCAGTTTAGGGTCCAGGGTGACTAATGAAAAACTGTTTTTT
CASSLGSRVTNEKLFF
>TRBJ1-1|TRBV29-1|.|.
TGCAGCGTTACAGTCATGAACACTGAAGCTTTCTTT
CSVTVMNTEAFF
>TRBJ1-6|TRBV18|.|.
TGTGCCAGCTCACCCTTGGTAGGAGGTAATTCACCCCTCCACTTT
CASSPLVGGNSPLHF
>TRBJ1-4|TRBV10-2|TRBD1|few
TGCGCCAGCAGACCCAGGGGGGCTGAAAAACTGTTTTTT
CASRPRGAEKLFF
>TRBJ2-7|TRBV28|.|.
TGTGCCAGCAGTTCCCCAGACACGACCTACGAGCAGTACTTC
CASSSPDTTYEQYF
>TRBJ2-3|TRBV4-3|.|.
TGCGCCAGCAGCCAAGAATCGGGGGGCAGTACGCAGTATTTT
CASSQESGGSTQYF
>TRBJ2-1|TRBV18|.|.
TGTGCCAGCTCACAACAGTGGAACAATGAGCAGTTCTTC
CASSQQWNNEQFF
>TRBJ2-7|TRBV6-6|TRBD1|few
TGTGCCAGCAGTTACCGGACAGGGTACGAGCAGTACTTC
CASSYRTGYEQYF
>TRBJ1-4|TRBV5-4|.|.
TGTGCCAGCAGCACTGGTGAGGCACCTGGGAATGAAAAACTGTTTTTT
CASSTGEAPGNEKLFF
>TRBJ1-4|TRBV7-2|TRBD1|.
TGTGCCAGCAACAGGGGTTGGGGTGAAAAACTGTTTTTT
CASNRGWGEKLFF
>TRBJ2-7|TRBV15|TRBD1|.
TGTGCCACCAGCAGAGAGGAGGACAGGGGGACTGAGGACGAGCAGTACTTC
CATSREEDRGTEDEQYF
>TRBJ1-2|TRBV6-6|.|few
TGTGCCAGCAGTTACGCAGGGTATGGCTATGGCTACACCTTC
CASSYAGYGYGYTF
>TRBJ2-3|TRBV5-1|TRBD1|.
TGCGCCAGCAGCTTCTCTTCACAGGGGACAGATACGCAGTATTTT
CASSFSSQGTDTQYF